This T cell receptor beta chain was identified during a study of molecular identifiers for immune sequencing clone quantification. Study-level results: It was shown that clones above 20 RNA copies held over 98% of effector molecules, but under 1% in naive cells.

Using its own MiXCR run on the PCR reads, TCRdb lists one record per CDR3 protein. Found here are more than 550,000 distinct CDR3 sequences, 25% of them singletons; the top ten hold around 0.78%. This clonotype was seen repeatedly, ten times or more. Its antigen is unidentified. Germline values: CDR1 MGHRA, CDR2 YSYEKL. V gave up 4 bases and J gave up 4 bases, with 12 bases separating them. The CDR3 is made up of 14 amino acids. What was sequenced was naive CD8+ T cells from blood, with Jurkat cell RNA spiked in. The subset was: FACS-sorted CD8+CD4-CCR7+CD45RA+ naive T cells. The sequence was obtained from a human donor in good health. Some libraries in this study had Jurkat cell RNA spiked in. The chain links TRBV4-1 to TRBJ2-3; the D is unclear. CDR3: CASSPLGPADTQYF. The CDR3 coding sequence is TGCGCCAGCAGCCCCCTCGGCCCAGCAGATACGCAGTATTTT.